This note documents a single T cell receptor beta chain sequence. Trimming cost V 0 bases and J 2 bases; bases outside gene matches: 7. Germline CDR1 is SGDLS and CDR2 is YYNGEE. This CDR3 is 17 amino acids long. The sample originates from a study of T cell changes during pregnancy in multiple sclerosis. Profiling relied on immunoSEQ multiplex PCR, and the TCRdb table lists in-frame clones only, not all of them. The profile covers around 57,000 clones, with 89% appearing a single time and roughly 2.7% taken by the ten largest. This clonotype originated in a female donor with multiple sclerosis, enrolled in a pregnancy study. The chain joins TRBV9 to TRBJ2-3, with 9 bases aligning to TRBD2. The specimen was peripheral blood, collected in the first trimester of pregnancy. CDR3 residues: CASSVGIAGEYTDTQYF. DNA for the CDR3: TGTGCCAGCAGCGTAGGAATAGCGGGAGAGTACACAGATACGCAGTATTTT.